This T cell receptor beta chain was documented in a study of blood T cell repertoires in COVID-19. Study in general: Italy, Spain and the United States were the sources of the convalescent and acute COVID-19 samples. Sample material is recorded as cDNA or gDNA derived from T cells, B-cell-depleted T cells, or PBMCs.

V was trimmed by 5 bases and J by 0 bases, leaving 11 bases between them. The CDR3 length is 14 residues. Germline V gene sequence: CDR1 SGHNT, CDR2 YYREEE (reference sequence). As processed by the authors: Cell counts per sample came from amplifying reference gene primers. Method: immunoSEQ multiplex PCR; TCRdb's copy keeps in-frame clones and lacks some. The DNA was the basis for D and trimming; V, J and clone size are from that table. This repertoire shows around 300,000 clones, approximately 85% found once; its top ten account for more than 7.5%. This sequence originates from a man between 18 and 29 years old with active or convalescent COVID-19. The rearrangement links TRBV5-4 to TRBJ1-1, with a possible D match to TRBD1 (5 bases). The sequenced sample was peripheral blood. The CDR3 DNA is TGTGCCAGCAGGGAGGGGACGGTGAACACTGAAGCTTTCTTT. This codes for CASREGTVNTEAFF.